This entry lists 3 T cell receptor beta chains sequenced from one sample in a study of cytomegalovirus exposure and HLA in healthy donors. It was with 60 Vbeta and 13 Jbeta primers that the PCR ran. Produced via immunoSEQ multiplex PCR; TCRdb's table is partial and in-frame only. This repertoire includes about 160,000 clones. The sample was PBMCs. The receptors come from a woman aged 55-69 years in good health and CMV-seronegative.

A note on this clone: A junction boundary mismatches the germline segment, possibly from a read error. Distinct nucleotide sequences in the sample also encode this CDR3. The rearrangement links TRBV14 to TRBJ1-2, with a tentative D call TRBD1 (6 bases). Germline V lookup: CDR1 SGHDN, CDR2 FVKESK. The CDR3 runs 16 residues. DNA for the CDR3: TGTGCTAGCAGCCAAGCCACCAGGGGACCTAACTATGGCTACACCTTC. Protein product: CASSQATRGPNYGYTF.

The CDR3 DNA reads TGTGCCAGCAGGGGGACAGGGAGGTACGAGCAGTACTTC. Amino acid sequence: CASRGTGRYEQYF. This rearrangement joins TRBV6-5 to TRBJ2-7, with 9 bases lining up with TRBD1. The germline gives CDR1 MNHEY, CDR2 SVGAGI. The CDR3 runs 13 residues. V shed 6 bases and J 4 bases; nucleotides not matched to a gene: 4.

The gene calls are TRBV9 and TRBJ2-1; 7 nucleotides match TRBD1. Germline CDR1 is SGDLS and CDR2 is YYNGEE. J lost 7 bases, V lost 1 base, and 2 bases had no gene match. This CDR3 contains 13 residues. The CDR3 DNA reads TGTGCCAGCAGCGTAAGACAGGGAAATGAGCAGTTCTTC. It codes for CASSVRQGNEQFF.